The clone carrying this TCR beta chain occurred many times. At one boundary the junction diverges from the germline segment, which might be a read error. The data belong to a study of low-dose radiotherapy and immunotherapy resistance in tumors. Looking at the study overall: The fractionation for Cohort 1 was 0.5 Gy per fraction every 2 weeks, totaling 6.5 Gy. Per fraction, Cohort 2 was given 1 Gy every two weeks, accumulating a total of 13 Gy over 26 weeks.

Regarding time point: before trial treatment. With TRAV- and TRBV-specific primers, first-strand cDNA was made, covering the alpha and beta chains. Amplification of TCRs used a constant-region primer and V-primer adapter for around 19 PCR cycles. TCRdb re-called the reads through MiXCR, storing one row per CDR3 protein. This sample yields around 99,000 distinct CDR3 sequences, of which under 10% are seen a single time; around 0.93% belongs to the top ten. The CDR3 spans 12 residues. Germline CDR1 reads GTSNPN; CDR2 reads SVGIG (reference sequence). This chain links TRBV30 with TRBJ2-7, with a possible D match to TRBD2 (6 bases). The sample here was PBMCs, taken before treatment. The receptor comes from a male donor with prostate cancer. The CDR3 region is CAWKAGPYEQYF. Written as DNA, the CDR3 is TGTGCGTGGAAGGCGGGACCTTACGAGCAGTACTTC.